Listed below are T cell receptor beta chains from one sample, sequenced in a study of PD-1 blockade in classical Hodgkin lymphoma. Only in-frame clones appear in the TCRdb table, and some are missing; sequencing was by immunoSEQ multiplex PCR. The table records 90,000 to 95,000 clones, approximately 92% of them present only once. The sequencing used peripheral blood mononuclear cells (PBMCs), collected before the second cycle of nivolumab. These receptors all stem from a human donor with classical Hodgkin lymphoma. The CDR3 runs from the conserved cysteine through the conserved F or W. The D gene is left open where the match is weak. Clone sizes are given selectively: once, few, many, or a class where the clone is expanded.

TGTGCCAGCAGTGCTTCAGGGGCCGGGGAGCTGTTTTTT	CASSASGAGELFF	TRBV25-1	TRBJ2-2	-	-
TGCGCCAGCAGCTTAGCAGGGCGTTCCTACGAGCAGTACTTC	CASSLAGRSYEQYF	TRBV5-1	TRBJ2-7	-	-
TGTGCCAGCAGCTCACAGGGAAGGATCGGAGAGACCCAGTACTTC	CASSSQGRIGETQYF	TRBV5-4	TRBJ2-5	-	-
TGTGCCAGCAGCAATTATAGTCGGGGGAAGTACTACGAGCAGTACTTC	CASSNYSRGKYYEQYF	TRBV21-1	TRBJ2-7	-	-
TGTGCCAGCAGCTTGGTCGAGACTAGCGGGATGTTCTTC	CASSLVETSGMFF	TRBV5-6	TRBJ2-1	TRBD2	-
TGTGCCAGCAGTTTATTTAGGCAAGAGACCCAGTACTTC	CASSLFRQETQYF	TRBV27	TRBJ2-5	-	-
TGCAGCGGCATGACTAGCTCCTACGAGCAGTACTTC	CSGMTSSYEQYF	TRBV29-1	TRBJ2-7	-	-
TGTGCCAGCAGTTCGAACTACAACCAAGAGACCCAGTACTTC	CASSSNYNQETQYF	TRBV7-8	TRBJ2-5	-	few
TGTGCCAGCAGTTTGGTGGCGGGGAGCTCCTACAATGAGCAGTTCTTC	CASSLVAGSSYNEQFF	TRBV28	TRBJ2-1	-	-
TGTGCCAGCACGAGTGACAGGTTTGTCTACGAGCAGTACTTC	CASTSDRFVYEQYF	TRBV28	TRBJ2-7	-	-
TGCGCCAGCAGTGGCGGGACAGGGGGCCAAGAGACCCAGTACTTC	CASSGGTGGQETQYF	TRBV5-1	TRBJ2-5	TRBD1	-
TGTGCCAGTAGTATAGATCACGGGCAGCCCCAGCATTTT	CASSIDHGQPQHF	TRBV19	TRBJ1-5	-	-
TGCAGCATACAATCGTGGGGTAATGAAAAACTGTTTTTT	CSIQSWGNEKLFF	TRBV29-1	TRBJ1-4	-	few
TGTGCCAGCAGCTCGGACAACAATCAGCCCCAGCATTTT	CASSSDNNQPQHF	TRBV7-6	TRBJ1-5	-	-
TGTGCCAGCAGCCTAACGGCTGGAGAGACCCAGTACTTC	CASSLTAGETQYF	TRBV11-2	TRBJ2-5	-	-
TGCGCCAGCAGCTCCCAGGGTACCCCGGGGTACACTGAAGCTTTCTTT	CASSSQGTPGYTEAFF	TRBV5-1	TRBJ1-1	-	-
TGTGCCAGCAGCCAAGTCGGGGGCACAGATACGCAGTATTTT	CASSQVGGTDTQYF	TRBV4-2	TRBJ2-3	-	-
TGTGCCAGTAGTAACCAACTAGATCTCTACGAGCAGTACTTC	CASSNQLDLYEQYF	TRBV19	TRBJ2-7	-	-
TGTGCCAGCAGTTTCATTGGACAGGGAAGCAATCAGCCCCAGCATTTT	CASSFIGQGSNQPQHF	TRBV27	TRBJ1-5	TRBD1	-
TGTGCCAGCAGCTCCTTTGGGGCGGGAGAGGGTAATACGCAGTATTTT	CASSSFGAGEGNTQYF	TRBV13	TRBJ2-3	TRBD2	-
TGTGCCAGCAGCCAGGGGCCAAGGCACAATGAGCAGTTCTTC	CASSQGPRHNEQFF	TRBV28	TRBJ2-1	-	-
TGTGCCAGCAGTGAATTCCCAGGGGGCAAGACCCAGTACTTC	CASSEFPGGKTQYF	TRBV6-1	TRBJ2-5	TRBD1	-
TGTGCCAGCAGCCCTGGGACTAGAGTTACGCAGTATTTT	CASSPGTRVTQYF	TRBV13	TRBJ2-3	TRBD2	-
TGTGCCAGCAGTTTCCGGACTAGCGATTACAATGAGCAGTTCTTC	CASSFRTSDYNEQFF	TRBV27	TRBJ2-1	TRBD2	-
TGTGCCAGCAGTTTACTTAACTATGGCTACACCTTC	CASSLLNYGYTF	TRBV28	TRBJ1-2	-	once
TGCGCCAGCAGTGTAGGAACGAACACCGGGGAGCTGTTTTTT	CASSVGTNTGELFF	TRBV10-1	TRBJ2-2	-	-
TGCAGCGTTGCTGTTGCGGGGGGGCCGGGTTTAGCCAAAAACATTCAGTACTTC	CSVAVAGGPGLAKNIQYF	TRBV29-1	TRBJ2-4	TRBD2	-
TGTGCCAGCAGCTTTCGGCGGGGGGTCCAAGAGACCCAGTACTTC	CASSFRRGVQETQYF	TRBV7-2	TRBJ2-5	TRBD2	once
TGTGCCAGCAGTCTCCGGGGCCCGAACACCGGGGAGCTGTTTTTT	CASSLRGPNTGELFF	TRBV6-5	TRBJ2-2	-	once
TGCGCCAGCAGTGATCCAGCGGGAGAGGGCAATGAGCAGTTCTTC	CASSDPAGEGNEQFF	TRBV10-2	TRBJ2-1	TRBD2	-
TGTGCCAGCAGTCGAGACACCACAGGGATGGCCCTCCACTTT	CASSRDTTGMALHF	TRBV7-2	TRBJ1-6	-	-
TGTGCCAGCAGCGAACTATGGGACAGGGCGTCACCTAACTATGGCTACACCTTC	CASSELWDRASPNYGYTF	TRBV21-1	TRBJ1-2	-	-
TGTGCCAGCAGTCGACTAGGGACCTCCTACAATGAGCAGTTCTTC	CASSRLGTSYNEQFF	TRBV6-6	TRBJ2-1	-	-
TGCGCCAGCAGTGAGTTAGGGAAGGGCCCAGAGACCCAGTACTTC	CASSELGKGPETQYF	TRBV10-2	TRBJ2-5	-	-
TGTGCCAGCTCACCAGGTAACACTGAAGCTTTCTTT	CASSPGNTEAFF	TRBV18	TRBJ1-1	-	once
TGTGCCAGTAGTCTCGACCCCGCGGGACCCAAAAACATTCAGTACTTC	CASSLDPAGPKNIQYF	TRBV19	TRBJ2-4	-	-
TGTGCCAGCAGCTTGGTGTCGTACGAGCAGTACTTC	CASSLVSYEQYF	TRBV5-8	TRBJ2-7	-	-
TGCGCCAGCAGCTTGGACCCTACAGGGTACAATGAGCAGTTCTTC	CASSLDPTGYNEQFF	TRBV5-1	TRBJ2-1	-	-
TGTGCCAGCAGCACCTCCGGGACAGGTGGGACCCAGTACTTC	CASSTSGTGGTQYF	TRBV9	TRBJ2-5	TRBD1	-
TGCGCCAGCAGCTCGCATGACAGTTCGAATGAAAAACTGTTTTTT	CASSSHDSSNEKLFF	TRBV5-1	TRBJ1-4	-	few
TGTGCCAGCAGCTCGGACAGATGGGGGTTTACCGAAGCTTTCTTT	CASSSDRWGFTEAFF	TRBV7-2	TRBJ1-1	-	-
TGTGCCAGCAGTGTCTGGGGCGGAGGAACCGGGGAGCTGTTTTTT	CASSVWGGGTGELFF	TRBV2	TRBJ2-2	-	-
TGCGCCAGCAGCTTGGATGGGCGGGAGGGAGTCCCAAACACCGGGGAGCTGTTTTTT	CASSLDGREGVPNTGELFF	TRBV5-1	TRBJ2-2	TRBD2	-
TGTGCCTGGAGTGTACCCCTATATAGCGGGGGGTACAATGAGCAGTTCTTC	CAWSVPLYSGGYNEQFF	TRBV30	TRBJ2-1	TRBD2	-
TGTGCCAGTAGTATACCGGGATTTGGCTACACCTTC	CASSIPGFGYTF	TRBV19	TRBJ1-2	-	-
TGTGCCAGCGCGTCCTCTGGAAACACCATATATTTT	CASASSGNTIYF	TRBV2	TRBJ1-3	-	-
TGTGCCACCAGCAGACCGACAGGGAGCGAAGCTTTCTTT	CATSRPTGSEAFF	TRBV15	TRBJ1-1	TRBD1	once
TGTGCCAGCGCCCCGGCGGGAGCGTACGAGCAGTACTTC	CASAPAGAYEQYF	TRBV7-9	TRBJ2-7	TRBD2	-